Following are 4 T cell receptor beta chains from one sample sequenced in a study of T cell responses to AZD1222 COVID-19 vaccine. The assay was immunoSEQ multiplex PCR, and TCRdb's table has in-frame clones only and misses some. The table includes some 150,000 clones, under 95% detected once. This specimen consisted of peripheral blood, obtained on day 0 of AZD1222 vaccination. The source is an adult in good health.

The chain employs TRBV19 and TRBJ2-1; 8 nucleotides match TRBD1. Looked up from germline, CDR1 is LNHDA and CDR2 is SQIVND (reference sequence). The CDR3 is 16 amino acids. Trimming removed 3 bases from V and 3 bases from J; junction bases left unmatched: 7. The CDR3 loop is CASSIAGQVVYNEQFF. As DNA, the CDR3 is TGTGCCAGTAGTATCGCGGGACAGGTAGTCTACAATGAGCAGTTCTTC.

The chain couples TRBV12-5 to TRBJ2-2, with 8 bases lining up with TRBD2. CDR1 is LGHNT, CDR2 FRNRAP, per germline. V shed 2 bases, J shed 3 bases, and the junction held 14 bases outside the gene matches. CDR3 length: 19 amino acids. The CDR3: CASGLMRDASGFYTGELFF. The CDR3 nucleotides are TGTGCTAGTGGTTTGATGCGCGATGCTAGCGGGTTTTACACCGGGGAGCTGTTTTTT.

The chain uses TRBV4-1 and TRBJ1-4; D remains ambiguous. Trimming stripped 3 bases from V and 12 bases from J, with 11 bases between. This CDR3 is 12 amino acids long. Germline loops: CDR1 MGHRA, CDR2 YSYEKL. CDR3 in amino acids: CASSHWERELFF. For the CDR3, the DNA is TGCGCCAGCAGCCATTGGGAAAGGGAACTGTTTTTT.

The chain couples TRBV7-9 to TRBJ1-5; TRBD1 is a possible D gene (5 bases). Trimming stripped 6 bases from V and 7 bases from J, with 10 bases between. The CDR3 length is 12 residues. The V gene's germline CDR1 is SEHNR and CDR2 FQNEAQ (reference sequence). The chain's CDR3 is CASSRGGQPQHF. DNA of the CDR3: TGTGCCAGCAGTAGGGGAGGCCAGCCCCAGCATTTT.